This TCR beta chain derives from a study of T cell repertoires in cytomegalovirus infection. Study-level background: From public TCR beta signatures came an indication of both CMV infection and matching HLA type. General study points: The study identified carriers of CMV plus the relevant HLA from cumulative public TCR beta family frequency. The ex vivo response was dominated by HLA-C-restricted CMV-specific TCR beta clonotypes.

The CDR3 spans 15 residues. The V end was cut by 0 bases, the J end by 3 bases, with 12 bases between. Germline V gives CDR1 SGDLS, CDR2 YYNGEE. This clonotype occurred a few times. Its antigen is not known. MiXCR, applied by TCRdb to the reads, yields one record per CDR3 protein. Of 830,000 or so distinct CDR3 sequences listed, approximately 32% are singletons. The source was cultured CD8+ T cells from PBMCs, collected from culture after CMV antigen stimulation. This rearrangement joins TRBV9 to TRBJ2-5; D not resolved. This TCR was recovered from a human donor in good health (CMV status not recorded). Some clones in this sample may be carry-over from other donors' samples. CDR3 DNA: TGTGCCAGCAGCGTAGACAACGGAGAAGAAGAGACCCAGTACTTC. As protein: CASSVDNGEEETQYF.